The 12 T cell receptor beta chains presented below share a single source sample, sequenced in a study of radiotherapy plus CTLA-4 blockade in lung cancer. Produced via immunoSEQ multiplex PCR; TCRdb's table is partial and in-frame only. The data show 28,000 or so clones, around 73% seen once. Sample: peripheral blood, taken from a patient treated with radiotherapy plus ipilimumab. The source of these receptors is a human donor with non-small cell lung cancer who had stable disease on radiotherapy plus ipilimumab.

V and J are TRBV6-5 and TRBJ2-3; TRBD1 aligns across 9 bases. The CDR3 is 15 amino acids. CDR1 MNHEY and CDR2 SVGAGI come from the germline V gene. J lost 6 bases, V lost 6 bases, and 10 bases had no gene match. The CDR3 sequence: CASRPAGTGQDTQYF. As DNA, the CDR3 is TGTGCCAGCAGGCCCGCCGGGACAGGGCAGGATACGCAGTATTTT.

This chain joins TRBV5-1 and TRBJ1-1; possibly TRBD1 for D (5 bases). Germline V gene sequence: CDR1 SGHRS, CDR2 YFSETQ. V lost 6 bases and J 4 bases, leaving 13 bases between the germline ends. The CDR3 runs to 13 residues. CDR3: CASTWGGSTEAFF. The CDR3 nucleotides read TGCGCCAGCACCTGGGGGGGTTCCACTGAAGCTTTCTTT.

The genes are TRBV21-1 and TRBJ2-5; the DNA was not used to check the table's D call, TRBD2. TRBV21-1 is noted as a pseudogene. The CDR3 spans 13 residues. In DNA form, the CDR3 reads TGTGCCAGCGCCCGGGGGTCGCGGGAGACCCAGTACTTC. Translating gives CASARGSRETQYF.

This clone has just one count. The genes are TRBV15 and TRBJ2-1; D is unresolved. Germline CDR1 reads LNHNV; CDR2 reads YYDKDF (reference sequence). Between the trimmed V and J ends, which lost 0 bases and 6 bases, there was a span of 6 bases. This CDR3 region has 13 residues. CDR3 nucleotide sequence: TGTGCCACCAGCAGAGATACGGTCAATGAGCAGTTCTTC. The encoded protein is CATSRDTVNEQFF. The entire variable domain, with the rest obtained from reference TRBV15 and TRBJ2-1, is as follows: DAMVIQNPRYQVTQFGKPVTLSCSQTLNHNVMYWYQQKSSQAPKLLFHYYDKDFNNEADTPDNFQSRRPNTSFCFLDIRSPGLGDTAMYLCATSRDTVNEQFFGPGTRLTVL.

The chain joins TRBV4-2 to TRBJ1-1; D remains ambiguous. The CDR3 has 15 amino acids. V lost 0 bases, J lost 10 bases, and 18 bases lay in between. Per the germline V gene, CDR1 is LGHNA and CDR2 is YNFKEQ. CDR3 region: CASSQDRTGTLLAFF. The DNA for the CDR3 is TGTGCCAGCAGCCAAGATCGGACGGGTACCCTCTTAGCTTTCTTT.

The chain has TRBV7-6 and TRBJ1-1, with D tentatively TRBD1 (5 bases). There are 14 residues in the CDR3. Trimming shortened V by 5 bases and J by 0 bases, and 10 bases separated the two germline ends. CDR1 is SGHVS and CDR2 is FNYEAQ in the germline V gene. The CDR3 DNA reads as TGTGCCAGCAGCACCAGGGACCTGAACACTGAAGCTTTCTTT. It encodes CASSTRDLNTEAFF.

This chain connects TRBV10-3 to TRBJ1-6; D might be TRBD1 (5 bases). V was shortened by 6 bases and J by 7 bases, with 10 bases between the two germline ends. The CDR3 length is 13 residues. Per the germline V gene, CDR1 is ENHRY and CDR2 is SYGVKD. The CDR3 is CAIRWDGNSPLHF. The CDR3 coding sequence is TGTGCCATCAGATGGGACGGAAATTCACCCCTCCACTTT.

The rearrangement uses TRBV19 and TRBJ1-2, with D tentatively TRBD1 (6 bases). V was shortened by 5 bases and J by 4 bases, with 17 bases between the two germline ends. CDR3 length: 15 residues. CDR1 LNHDA and CDR2 SQIVND come from the germline V gene (reference sequence). As DNA, the CDR3 is TGTGCCAGTAGTCCCCAAGGCGGGGGGGCCTATGGCTACACCTTC. Encoded protein: CASSPQGGGAYGYTF.

The chain is built from TRBV27 and TRBJ1-2, with TRBD1 matching 10 bases. This CDR3 has 14 amino acids. V gave up 6 bases and J gave up 7 bases; unmatched junction bases: 8. CDR1 and CDR2 (germline): MNHEY, SMNVEV (reference sequence). CDR3 DNA sequence: TGTGCCAGCAGCCTCGCGGGACAGGGGTCTGGCTACACCTTC. Amino acid sequence: CASSLAGQGSGYTF.

The chain employs TRBV29-1 and TRBJ1-5; D call uncertain. V lost 5 bases to trimming and J lost 3 bases, with 11 bases between them. This CDR3 has 13 amino acids. Per the germline V gene, CDR1 is SQVTM and CDR2 is ANQGSEA. The CDR3 loop reads CSVRGPPNQPQHF. CDR3 DNA: TGCAGCGTTAGAGGACCTCCCAATCAGCCCCAGCATTTT.

The chain is built from TRBV9 and TRBJ2-5, with unresolved D. Germline V gene data show CDR1 as SGDLS and CDR2 as YYNGEE. The CDR3 is 15 residues long. Trimming cost V 4 bases and J 2 bases, with 15 bases left between them. The DNA for the CDR3 is TGTGCCAGCAGCCAAGGGTCGGGTTTTCAAGAGACCCAGTACTTC. Translating gives CASSQGSGFQETQYF.

This clone is classed as medium-sized. The chain carries TRBV10-3 and TRBJ2-6; 7 positions agree with TRBD1. Germline trimming cut 2 bases from V and 4 bases from J; bases unmatched to any gene: 2. The CDR3 loop spans 15 amino acids. Germline CDR1 ENHRY, CDR2 SYGVKD. CDR3 region: CAISETGDGANVLTF. In nucleotides, the CDR3 is TGTGCCATCAGTGAGACAGGGGACGGGGCCAACGTCCTGACTTTC.